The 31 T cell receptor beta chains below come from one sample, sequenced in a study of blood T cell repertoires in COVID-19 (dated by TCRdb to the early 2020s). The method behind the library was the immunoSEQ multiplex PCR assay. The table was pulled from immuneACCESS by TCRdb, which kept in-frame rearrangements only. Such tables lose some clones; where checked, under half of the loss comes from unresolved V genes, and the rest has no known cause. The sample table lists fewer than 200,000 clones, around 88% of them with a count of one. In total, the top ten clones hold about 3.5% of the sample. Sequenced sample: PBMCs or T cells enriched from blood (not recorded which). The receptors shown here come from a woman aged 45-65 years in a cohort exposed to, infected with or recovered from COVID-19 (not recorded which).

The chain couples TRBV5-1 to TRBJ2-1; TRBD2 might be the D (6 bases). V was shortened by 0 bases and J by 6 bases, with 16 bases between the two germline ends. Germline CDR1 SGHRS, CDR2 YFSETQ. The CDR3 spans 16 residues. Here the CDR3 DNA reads TGCGCCAGCAGCTTGGCCCCGACGGGAGAGGTCAATGAGCAGTTCTTC. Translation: CASSLAPTGEVNEQFF. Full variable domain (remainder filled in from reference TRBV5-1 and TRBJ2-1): KAGVTQTPRYLIKTRGQQVTLSCSPISGHRSVSWYQQTPGQGLQFLFEYFSETQRNKGNFPGRFSGRQFSNSRSEMNVSTLELGDSALYLCASSLAPTGEVNEQFFGPGTRLTVL.

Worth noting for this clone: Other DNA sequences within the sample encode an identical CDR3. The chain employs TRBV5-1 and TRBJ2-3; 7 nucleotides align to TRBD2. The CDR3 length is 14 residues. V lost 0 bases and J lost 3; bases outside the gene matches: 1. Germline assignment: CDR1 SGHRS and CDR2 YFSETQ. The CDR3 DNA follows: TGCGCCAGCAGCTTGGAGCGGGGAACAGATACGCAGTATTTT. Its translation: CASSLERGTDTQYF.

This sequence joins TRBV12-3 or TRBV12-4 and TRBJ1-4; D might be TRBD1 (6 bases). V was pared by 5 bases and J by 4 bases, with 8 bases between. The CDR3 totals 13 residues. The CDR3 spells CASSPQGNEKLFF. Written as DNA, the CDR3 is TGTGCCAGCAGTCCACAGGGTAATGAAAAACTGTTTTTT.

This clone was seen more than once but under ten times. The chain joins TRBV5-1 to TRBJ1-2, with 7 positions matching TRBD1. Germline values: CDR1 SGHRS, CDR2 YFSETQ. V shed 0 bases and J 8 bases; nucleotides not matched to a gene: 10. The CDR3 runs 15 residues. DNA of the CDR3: TGCGCCAGCAGCTTGGCGACAGGGAAATCAGGCGGCTACACCTTC. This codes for CASSLATGKSGGYTF.

CDR3 sequence reads: CASSPSGSLYEQYF. The DNA of the CDR3 is TGTGCCAGCAGCCCAAGCGGGAGCCTGTACGAGCAGTACTTC. The rearrangement uses TRBV6-2 or TRBV6-3 and TRBJ2-7, with 8 bases identical to TRBD2. The CDR3 consists of 14 residues. V was pared by 6 bases and J by 4 bases, with 8 bases of the junction left unmatched. Germline V gene data show CDR1 as MNHEY and CDR2 as SVGEGT.

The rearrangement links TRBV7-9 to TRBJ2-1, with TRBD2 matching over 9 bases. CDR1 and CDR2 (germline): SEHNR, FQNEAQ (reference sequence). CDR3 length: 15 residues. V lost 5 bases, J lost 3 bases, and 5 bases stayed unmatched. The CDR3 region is CASSASSGVYNEQFF. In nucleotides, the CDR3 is TGTGCCAGCAGCGCCTCTAGCGGGGTCTACAATGAGCAGTTCTTC. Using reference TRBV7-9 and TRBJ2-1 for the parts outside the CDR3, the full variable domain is DTGVSQNPRHKITKRGQNVTFRCDPISEHNRLYWYRQTLGQGPEFLTYFQNEAQLEKSRLLSDRFSAERPKGSFSTLEIQRTEQGDSAMYLCASSASSGVYNEQFFGPGTRLTVL.

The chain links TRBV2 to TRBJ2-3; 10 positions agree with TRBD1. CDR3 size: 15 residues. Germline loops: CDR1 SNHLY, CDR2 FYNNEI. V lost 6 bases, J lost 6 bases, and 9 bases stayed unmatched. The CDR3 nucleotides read TGTGCCAGCAGCGCCGACAGGGGGCTTTTGGATACGCAGTATTTT. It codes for CASSADRGLLDTQYF.

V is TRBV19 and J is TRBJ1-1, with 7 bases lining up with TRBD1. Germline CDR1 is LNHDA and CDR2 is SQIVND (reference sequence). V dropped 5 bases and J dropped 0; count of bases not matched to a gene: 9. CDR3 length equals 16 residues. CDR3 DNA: TGTGCCAGTAGTCCTTGGACAGGCCTCATGAACACTGAAGCTTTCTTT. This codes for CASSPWTGLMNTEAFF.

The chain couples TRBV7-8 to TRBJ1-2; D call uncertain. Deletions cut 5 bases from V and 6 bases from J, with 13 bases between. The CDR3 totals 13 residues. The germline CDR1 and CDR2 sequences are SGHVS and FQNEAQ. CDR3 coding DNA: TGTGCCAGCAGCACTAGGAGTTACGATGGCTACACCTTC. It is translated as CASSTRSYDGYTF.

CDR3: CAWVKGETYNEQFF. CDR3 in DNA: TGTGCCTGGGTGAAGGGGGAGACCTACAATGAGCAGTTCTTC. The chain uses TRBV2 and TRBJ2-1, with a tentative D call TRBD1 (6 bases). V lost 11 bases to trimming and J lost 2 bases, with 16 bases between them. Per the germline V gene, CDR1 is SNHLY and CDR2 is FYNNEI. This CDR3 region has 14 residues.

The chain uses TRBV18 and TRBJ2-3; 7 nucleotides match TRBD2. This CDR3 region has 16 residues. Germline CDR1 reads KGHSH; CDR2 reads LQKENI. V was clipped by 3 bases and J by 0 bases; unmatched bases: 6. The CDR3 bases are TGTGCCAGCTCACCCGTCACGGGGGGAAGCACAGATACGCAGTATTTT. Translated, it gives CASSPVTGGSTDTQYF. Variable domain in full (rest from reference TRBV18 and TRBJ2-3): NAGVMQNPRHLVRRRGQEARLRCSPMKGHSHVYWYRQLPEEGLKFMVYLQKENIIDESGMPKERFSAEFPKEGPSILRIQQVVRGDSAAYFCASSPVTGGSTDTQYFGPGTRLTVL.

The CDR3 reads CASSIAGQGTTEAFF. The CDR3 DNA sequence: TGTGCCAGTAGTATAGCCGGACAGGGGACCACTGAAGCTTTCTTT. The rearrangement joins TRBV19 to TRBJ1-1; 9 bases align to TRBD1. The CDR3 length is 15 residues. Germline values: CDR1 LNHDA, CDR2 SQIVND (reference sequence). V lost 1 base and J lost 4; bases outside the gene matches: 4.

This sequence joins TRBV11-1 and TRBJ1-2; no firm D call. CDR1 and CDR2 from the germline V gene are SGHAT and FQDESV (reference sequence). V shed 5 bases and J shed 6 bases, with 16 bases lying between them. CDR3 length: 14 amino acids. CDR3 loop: CASSGAVSGNGYTF. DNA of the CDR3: TGTGCCAGCAGCGGAGCGGTTTCTGGGAATGGCTACACCTTC.

The CDR3 nucleotides are TGTGCCAGCAGTTCCGTGGGACAGGGCCAAGAGACCCAGTACTTC. This gives the protein CASSSVGQGQETQYF. The J gene is TRBJ2-5, the V gene TRBV28; 9 bases fit TRBD1. The CDR3 spans 15 residues. V lost 4 bases to trimming and J lost 1 base; unmatched junction nucleotides: 4. Germline V gives CDR1 MDHEN, CDR2 SYDVKM.

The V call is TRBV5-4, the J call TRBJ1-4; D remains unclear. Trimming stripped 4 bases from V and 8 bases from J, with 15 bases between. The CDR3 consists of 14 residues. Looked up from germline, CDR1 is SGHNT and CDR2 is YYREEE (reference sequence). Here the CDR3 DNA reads TGTGCCAGCAGCAAATCCAGATCAGGCGAAAAACTGTTTTTT. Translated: CASSKSRSGEKLFF.

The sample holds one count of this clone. The chain's CDR3 is CASSQDRGQVEAFF. The CDR3 DNA reads as TGCGCCAGCAGCCAAGATCGGGGTCAGGTTGAAGCTTTCTTT. The genes are TRBV4-3 and TRBJ1-1; D is ambiguous. Germline CDR1 and CDR2: LGHNA and YSLEER. The CDR3 spans 14 residues. V lost 0 bases to trimming and J lost 7 bases, with 12 bases between them.

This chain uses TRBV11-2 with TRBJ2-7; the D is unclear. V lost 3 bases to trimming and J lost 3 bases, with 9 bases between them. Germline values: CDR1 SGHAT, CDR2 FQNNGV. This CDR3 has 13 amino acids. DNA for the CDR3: TGTGCCAGCAGCTTTAACAGAAACTACGAGCAGTACTTC. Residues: CASSFNRNYEQYF.

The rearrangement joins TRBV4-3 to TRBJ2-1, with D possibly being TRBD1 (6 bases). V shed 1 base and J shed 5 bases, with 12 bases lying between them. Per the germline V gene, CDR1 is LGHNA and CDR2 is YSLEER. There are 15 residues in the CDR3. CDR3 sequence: CASSQGGRGNNEQFF. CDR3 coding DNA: TGCGCCAGCAGCCAAGGGGGGCGCGGCAACAATGAGCAGTTCTTC.

CDR3 amino acids: CATTIWGTTNTEAFF. CDR3 nucleotide sequence: TGTGCCACGACAATTTGGGGGACAACTAACACTGAAGCTTTCTTT. This chain links TRBV19 with TRBJ1-1; weak D call: TRBD1 (6 bases). CDR3 length: 15 residues. The V gene lost 10 bases and the J gene lost 2 bases, with 20 bases spanning the gap. Germline V gives CDR1 LNHDA, CDR2 SQIVND (reference sequence).

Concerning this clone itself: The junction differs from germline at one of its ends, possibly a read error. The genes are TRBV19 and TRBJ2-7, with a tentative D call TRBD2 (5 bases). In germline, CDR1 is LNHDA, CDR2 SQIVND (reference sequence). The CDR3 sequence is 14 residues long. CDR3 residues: CASNIGGLPYEQYF. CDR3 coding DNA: TGTGCCAGTAATATAGGAGGTCTACCCTACGAGCAGTACTTC. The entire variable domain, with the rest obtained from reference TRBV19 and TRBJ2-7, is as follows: DGGITQSPKYLFRKEGQNVTLSCEQNLNHDAMYWYRQDPGQGLRLIYYSQIVNDFQKGDIAEGYSVSREKKESFPLTVTSAQKNPTAFYLCASNIGGLPYEQYFGPGTRLTVT.

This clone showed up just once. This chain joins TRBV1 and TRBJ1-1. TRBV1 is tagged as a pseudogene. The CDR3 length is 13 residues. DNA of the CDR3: TGCACCAGCAGCCCACGGGGGAACACTGAAGCTTTCTTT. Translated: CTSSPRGNTEAFF.

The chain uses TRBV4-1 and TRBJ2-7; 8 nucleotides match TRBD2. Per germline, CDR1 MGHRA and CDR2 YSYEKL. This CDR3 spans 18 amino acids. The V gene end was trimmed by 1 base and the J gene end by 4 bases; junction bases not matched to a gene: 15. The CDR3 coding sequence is TGCGCCAGCAGCCAAGGTCAGGGACTAGTGACGGGGATATACGAGCAGTACTTC. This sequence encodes CASSQGQGLVTGIYEQYF.

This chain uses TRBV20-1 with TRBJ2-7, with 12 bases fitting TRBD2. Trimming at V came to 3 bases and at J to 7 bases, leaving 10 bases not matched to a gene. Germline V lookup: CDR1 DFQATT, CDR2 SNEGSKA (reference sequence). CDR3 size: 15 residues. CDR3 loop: CSASRLAGGEWEQYF. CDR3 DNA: TGCAGTGCTAGTAGGCTAGCGGGAGGGGAGTGGGAGCAGTACTTC.

The CDR3 DNA reads TGTGCCAGCAGTTCTAGCGGGTCCTACACCGGGGAGCTGTTTTTT. The encoded protein is CASSSSGSYTGELFF. The gene calls are TRBV6-5 and TRBJ2-2, with 8 bases lining up with TRBD2. CDR1 is MNHEY and CDR2 is SVGAGI in the germline V gene. Losses at the gene ends were 4 bases for V and 3 bases for J; bases not matched to a gene: 4. There are 15 residues in the CDR3.

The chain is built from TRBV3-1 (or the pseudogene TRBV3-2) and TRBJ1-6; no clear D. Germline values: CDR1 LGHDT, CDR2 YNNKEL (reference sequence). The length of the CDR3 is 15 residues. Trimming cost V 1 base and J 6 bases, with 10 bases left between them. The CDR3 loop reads CASSQVPVGNSPLHF. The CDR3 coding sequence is TGTGCCAGCAGCCAAGTTCCGGTTGGTAATTCACCCCTCCACTTT.

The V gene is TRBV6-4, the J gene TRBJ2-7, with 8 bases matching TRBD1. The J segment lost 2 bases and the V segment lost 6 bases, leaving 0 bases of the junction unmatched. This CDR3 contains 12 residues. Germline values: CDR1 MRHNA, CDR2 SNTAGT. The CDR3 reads CASRGQAYEQYF. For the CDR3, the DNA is TGTGCCAGCAGGGGACAGGCCTACGAGCAGTACTTC.

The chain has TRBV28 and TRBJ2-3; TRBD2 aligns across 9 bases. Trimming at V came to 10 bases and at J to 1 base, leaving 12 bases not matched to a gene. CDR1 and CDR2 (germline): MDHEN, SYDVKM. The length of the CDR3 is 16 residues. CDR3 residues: CATKSDKREGTDTQYF. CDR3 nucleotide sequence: TGTGCCACCAAATCGGACAAGCGGGAGGGCACAGATACGCAGTATTTT.

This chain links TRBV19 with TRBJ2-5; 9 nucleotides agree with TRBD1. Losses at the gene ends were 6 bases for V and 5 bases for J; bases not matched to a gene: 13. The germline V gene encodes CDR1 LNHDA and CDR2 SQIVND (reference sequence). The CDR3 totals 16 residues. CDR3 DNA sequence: TGTGCCAGTAGCTCGTCCGGGACAGGGCAGTGGGAGACCCAGTACTTC. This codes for CASSSSGTGQWETQYF. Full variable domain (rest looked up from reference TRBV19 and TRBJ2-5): DGGITQSPKYLFRKEGQNVTLSCEQNLNHDAMYWYRQDPGQGLRLIYYSQIVNDFQKGDIAEGYSVSREKKESFPLTVTSAQKNPTAFYLCASSSSGTGQWETQYFGPGTRLLVL.

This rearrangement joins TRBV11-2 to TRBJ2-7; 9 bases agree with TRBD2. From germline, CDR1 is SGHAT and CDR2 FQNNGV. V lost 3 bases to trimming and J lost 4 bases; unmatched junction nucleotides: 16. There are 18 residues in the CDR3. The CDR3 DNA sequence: TGTGCCAGCAGCTTCAACTCCCCCCTAGGACTAGCGTCATACGAGCAGTACTTC. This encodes CASSFNSPLGLASYEQYF.

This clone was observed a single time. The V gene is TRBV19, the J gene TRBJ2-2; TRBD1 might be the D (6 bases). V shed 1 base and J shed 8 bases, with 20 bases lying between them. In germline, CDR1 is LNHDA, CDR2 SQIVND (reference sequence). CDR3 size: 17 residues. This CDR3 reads CASSIGSGVYGVGELFF. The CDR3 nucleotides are TGTGCCAGTAGTATAGGTTCAGGGGTTTATGGTGTAGGGGAGCTGTTTTTT. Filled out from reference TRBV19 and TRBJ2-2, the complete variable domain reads DGGITQSPKYLFRKEGQNVTLSCEQNLNHDAMYWYRQDPGQGLRLIYYSQIVNDFQKGDIAEGYSVSREKKESFPLTVTSAQKNPTAFYLCASSIGSGVYGVGELFFGEGSRLTVL.

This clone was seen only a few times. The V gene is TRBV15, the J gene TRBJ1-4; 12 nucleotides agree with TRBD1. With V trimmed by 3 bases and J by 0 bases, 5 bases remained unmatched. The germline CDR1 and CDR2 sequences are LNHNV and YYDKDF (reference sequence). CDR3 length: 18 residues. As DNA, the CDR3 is TGTGCCACCAGCAGGGGGACAGGGGGCCGTTCAACTAATGAAAAACTGTTTTTT. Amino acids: CATSRGTGGRSTNEKLFF.